Given below is one T cell receptor beta chain in context. Its target is not known. Donors were Caucasian adults residing in Nashville, Tennessee, USA. V was clipped by 7 bases and J by 5 bases; unmatched bases: 4. CDR1 and CDR2 (germline): MDHEN, SYDVKM. The CDR3 spans 13 residues. This specimen belongs to a study of shared clonotypes between healthy human individuals. Study findings and constraints: Genetic and exposure-history diversity was limited by the few donors.

Using immunoSEQ multiplex PCR, the repertoire was profiled, and TCRdb retains in-frame clones only, with some absent. Of about 1.1 million clones listed, about four fifths are singletons. This TCR was sampled from a man between 18 and 29 years old in good health. Some clones in this sample may be carry-over from other donors' samples. The rearrangement uses TRBV28 and TRBJ1-1; 10 nucleotides align to TRBD1. The specimen was memory CD4+ T cells from PBMCs. Subset denoted: CD45RA-negative fraction. This CDR3 reads CASTRDRGTEAFF. CDR3 nucleotide sequence: TGTGCCAGCACCAGGGACAGGGGAACTGAAGCTTTCTTT.